The 22 T cell receptor beta chains below were found in one sample sequenced in a study of shared clonotypes between healthy human individuals. This table comes from immunoSEQ multiplex PCR, and its TCRdb copy is limited to in-frame clones, with some not included. Found here are about half a million clones, more than 65% of them singletons; the top ten hold roughly an eighth. Sequences were obtained from PBMCs. The receptor set was obtained from a woman aged 40 to 50 in good health. Some clones in this sample may be carry-over from other donors' samples.

The gene calls are TRBV2 and TRBJ1-5; 9 nucleotides agree with TRBD1. CDR3 length: 15 amino acids. Germline V CDR1 and CDR2: SNHLY, FYNNEI. The trim removed 4 bases at V and 6 bases at J, leaving 7 bases unmatched. CDR3 region: CASSVAQGAGQPQHF. In DNA, the CDR3 is TGTGCCAGCAGTGTGGCACAGGGGGCTGGTCAGCCCCAGCATTTT. Full variable domain (missing parts from reference TRBV2 and TRBJ1-5): EPEVTQTPSHQVTQMGQEVILRCVPISNHLYFYWYRQILGQKVEFLVSFYNNEISEKSEIFDDQFSVERPDGSNFTLKIRSTKLEDSAMYFCASSVAQGAGQPQHFGDGTRLSIL.

The gene calls are TRBV5-1 and TRBJ2-5; 7 nucleotides match TRBD2. The trim removed 2 bases at V and 4 bases at J, leaving 11 bases unmatched. The CDR3 has 16 amino acids. Germline CDR1 SGHRS, CDR2 YFSETQ. CDR3 residues: CASSFGTSAGGETQYF. The DNA for the CDR3 is TGCGCCAGCAGCTTTGGAACTAGCGCTGGGGGAGAGACCCAGTACTTC.

CDR3 protein: CASSRMTGRKNEQFF. For the CDR3, the DNA is TGCGCCAGCAGCCGGATGACAGGGCGTAAAAATGAGCAGTTCTTC. The V and J genes are TRBV4-1 and TRBJ2-7, with 7 bases that match TRBD1. TRBJ2-1 explains the end of the DNA better; the J call may be wrong. Germline-derived CDR1 and CDR2 are MGHRA and YSYEKL. This CDR3 is 15 amino acids long.

On this clone itself: A far larger clone is a single base away, which makes a read error likely. The V and J genes are TRBV11-2 and TRBJ2-2, with 15 bases lining up with TRBD2. The CDR3 extends over 16 amino acids. The V segment lost 4 bases and the J segment 9 bases; nucleotides outside the gene matches: 6. Germline CDR1 is SGHAT and CDR2 is FQNNGV. This CDR3 is CASSSNGLAGGRELFF. CDR3 coding DNA: TGTGCCAGCAGCTCCAACGGACTAGCGGGAGGGAGGGAGCTGTTTTTT.

CDR3 sequence reads: CASSFPGLDRETQYF. The CDR3 bases are TGTGCCAGCAGCTTTCCGGGACTAGATCGGGAGACCCAGTACTTC. J is TRBJ2-5 and V is TRBV5-4; 8 bases are shared with TRBD2. Per germline, CDR1 SGHNT and CDR2 YYREEE (reference sequence). CDR3 length: 15 residues. The V and J ends lost 2 bases and 5 bases, in that order; junction bases with no gene match: 8.

The rearrangement links TRBV7-2 to TRBJ2-7; 7 bases map to TRBD2. Germline CDR1 is SGHTA and CDR2 is FQGNSA. The CDR3 contains 15 residues. J was trimmed by 0 bases and V by 6 bases; bases with no gene match: 8. CDR3 loop: CASSPWREISYEQYF. Written as DNA, the CDR3 is TGTGCCAGCAGTCCTTGGCGGGAGATCTCCTACGAGCAGTACTTC.

Turning to this clone: A far larger clone is only one base removed, so a read error is likely. The same CDR3 also results from other DNA sequences found in this sample. The chain uses TRBV7-9 and TRBJ1-1; D perhaps matches TRBD1 (5 bases). Germline CDR1 is SEHNR and CDR2 is FQNEAQ (reference sequence). The V and J ends lost 5 bases and 0 bases respectively, with 22 bases between them. The CDR3 contains 18 residues. For the CDR3, the DNA is TGTGCCAGCAGCCCACCAGTAGTCGGACAAGTGATGAACACTGAAGCTTTCTTT. This gives the protein CASSPPVVGQVMNTEAFF.

This sequence joins TRBV4-2 and TRBJ2-3, with TRBD2 matching over 7 bases. The germline V gene has CDR1 LGHNA and CDR2 YNFKEQ. The V and J ends lost 0 bases and 0 bases, in that order; junction bases with no gene match: 3. The CDR3 loop spans 16 amino acids. DNA of the CDR3: TGTGCCAGCAGCCAAGACAAACTAGCGAGCACAGATACGCAGTATTTT. Protein product: CASSQDKLASTDTQYF.

The chain links TRBV6-5 to TRBJ2-2; 7 nucleotides match TRBD1. The CDR3 is 14 amino acids. V was clipped by 5 bases and J by 5 bases; unmatched bases: 5. Germline V CDR1 and CDR2: MNHEY, SVGAGI. CDR3 amino acids: CASSRDRITGELFF. The CDR3 DNA sequence: TGTGCCAGCAGTCGGGACAGAATAACCGGGGAGCTGTTTTTT.

This clone has just a few counts. The rearrangement links TRBV2 to TRBJ1-2, with a possible D match to TRBD1 (5 bases). The CDR3 spans 14 residues. Germline CDR1 and CDR2: SNHLY and FYNNEI. Trimming took off 0 bases at V and 7 bases at J, with 12 bases between the two ends. As DNA, the CDR3 is TGTGCCAGCAGTGAAGCAGGCAGGGTAGGTGGCTACACCTTC. Amino acid sequence: CASSEAGRVGGYTF.

Remarks on this clone: This same CDR3 is encoded by further DNA sequences in the sample. J is TRBJ2-5 and V is TRBV28; D is uncertain. The CDR3 extends over 11 amino acids. V dropped 1 base and J dropped 5 bases, with 2 bases sitting between them. CDR1 and CDR2 (germline): MDHEN, SYDVKM. CDR3 protein: CASSLSETQYF. CDR3 bases: TGTGCCAGCAGTTTATCGGAGACCCAGTACTTC.

This clone was recorded many times. V gene TRBV7-9 combines with J gene TRBJ2-1; 8 nucleotides match TRBD2. Germline assignment: CDR1 SEHNR and CDR2 FQNEAQ (reference sequence). V trimming: 6 bases; J trimming: 6 bases; junction bases outside the gene matches: 10. CDR3 length: 15 amino acids. The CDR3 region has the DNA TGTGCCAGCAGTTACAGGCGGGAGGTTCCCAATGAGCAGTTCTTC. Its translation is CASSYRREVPNEQFF.

V is TRBV18 and J is TRBJ2-7; 8 nucleotides align to TRBD1. With 2 bases clipped from V and 7 bases from J, the junction kept 7 bases outside the gene matches. CDR3 length equals 14 residues. The germline gives CDR1 KGHSH, CDR2 LQKENI. The CDR3 loop reads CASSPETGAQEQYF. The CDR3 DNA reads as TGTGCCAGCTCACCAGAGACAGGGGCCCAGGAGCAGTACTTC.

This clone was observed a single time. A far more abundant clone sits one base away, making this likely a read error. This sample also contains other DNA sequences that code for the same CDR3. The chain links TRBV6-6 to TRBJ2-7, with D unclear. Trimming pared 3 bases from V and 4 bases from J, leaving 4 bases between. The CDR3 loop spans 11 amino acids. CDR1 is MNHNY, CDR2 SVGAGI, per germline (reference sequence). In DNA, the CDR3 is TGTGCCAGCAGTTATACATACGAGCAGTACTTC. This gives the protein CASSYTYEQYF.

The CDR3 region has the DNA TGCGCCAGCAGTGAGTCCTGGGGCAATGAGCAGTTCTTC. Translated: CASSESWGNEQFF. The chain joins TRBV10-1 to TRBJ2-1; the D is unclear. Germline lookup yields CDR1 WNHNN and CDR2 SYGVQD (reference sequence). The CDR3 spans 13 residues. V was shortened by 0 bases and J by 6 bases, with 6 bases between the two germline ends.

As concerns this clone: The likely explanation is a read error, given a far larger clone one base away. This specimen includes other DNA sequences encoding the same CDR3. J is TRBJ2-5 and V is TRBV25-1, with TRBD2 identical over 14 bases. The last part of the DNA fits TRBJ2-7 better; the J call may be wrong. The CDR3 runs to 16 residues. Germline V gene lookup returns CDR1 MGHDK and CDR2 SYGVNS. The CDR3: CASSEPGLAGVHEQYF. The CDR3 DNA reads as TGTGCCAGCAGTGAGCCGGGACTAGCGGGGGTCCACGAGCAGTACTTC.

The rearrangement links TRBV15 to TRBJ2-3, with 8 bases that match TRBD1. Germline V lookup: CDR1 LNHNV, CDR2 YYDKDF (reference sequence). J gave up 0 bases and V 0 bases, and 2 bases lay outside the gene matches. CDR3 length: 16 residues. CDR3 DNA sequence: TGTGCCACCAGCAGAGATCAGGGGGCGAGCACAGATACGCAGTATTTT. Residues: CATSRDQGASTDTQYF.

V gene TRBV7-2 combines with J gene TRBJ2-7; D might be TRBD2 (5 bases). Trimming took 2 bases from V and 1 from J, leaving 6 bases between them. CDR1 is SGHTA and CDR2 is FQGNSA in the germline V gene. This CDR3 comprises 13 residues. Written as DNA, the CDR3 is TGTGCCAGCAGCTTATCGGGGTCCTACGAGCAGTACTTC. This encodes CASSLSGSYEQYF.

This clone was observed once. The chain has TRBV9 and TRBJ2-6; 8 bases align to TRBD2. The ends lost 0 bases at V and 2 bases at J; junction bases unmatched: 1. This CDR3 has 16 residues. CDR1 and CDR2 from the germline V gene are SGDLS and YYNGEE. CDR3 nucleotide sequence: TGTGCCAGCAGCGTAGCGGGAGGGCCTGGGGCCAACGTCCTGACTTTC. This sequence encodes CASSVAGGPGANVLTF. The variable domain in full, with the rest retrieved from reference TRBV9 and TRBJ2-6, is DSGVTQTPKHLITATGQRVTLRCSPRSGDLSVYWYQQSLDQGLQFLIQYYNGEERAKGNILERFSAQQFPDLHSELNLSSLELGDSALYFCASSVAGGPGANVLTFGAGSRLTVL.

Regarding this clone: A far larger clone is only one base removed, so a read error is likely. CDR3 sequence reads: CASSYSTRGDEDFF. The CDR3, as DNA: TGTGCCAGCAGTTACTCGACCAGGGGGGATGAAGATTTCTTT. The V and J genes are TRBV6-6 and TRBJ1-1, with 7 bases matching TRBD1. There are 14 residues in the CDR3. Germline-derived CDR1 and CDR2 are MNHNY and SVGAGI (reference sequence).

This clone was found once. This probably arose from a read error, given a far larger clone one base away. In nucleotides, the CDR3 is TGTGCCAGAAGCCTACCTGGACACCTACTACTCGATAGCTCCTACGAGCAGTACTTC. It yields the protein CARSLPGHLLLDSSYEQYF. J is TRBJ2-7 and V is TRBV11-3; perhaps TRBD1 as D (5 bases). Germline V lookup: CDR1 SGHNT, CDR2 YENEEA. V was trimmed by 9 bases and J by 0 bases, leaving 30 bases between them. The CDR3 consists of 19 residues.

The rearrangement joins TRBV5-1 to TRBJ2-3, with D possibly being TRBD2 (6 bases). The germline gives CDR1 SGHRS, CDR2 YFSETQ. The CDR3 extends over 15 amino acids. V lost 4 bases, J lost 0 bases, and 12 bases lay in between. CDR3 bases: TGCGCCAGCAGCCCCCGGGCGGGAAGCACAGATACGCAGTATTTT. It is translated as CASSPRAGSTDTQYF. Complete variable domain (other parts from reference TRBV5-1 and TRBJ2-3): KAGVTQTPRYLIKTRGQQVTLSCSPISGHRSVSWYQQTPGQGLQFLFEYFSETQRNKGNFPGRFSGRQFSNSRSEMNVSTLELGDSALYLCASSPRAGSTDTQYFGPGTRLTVL.